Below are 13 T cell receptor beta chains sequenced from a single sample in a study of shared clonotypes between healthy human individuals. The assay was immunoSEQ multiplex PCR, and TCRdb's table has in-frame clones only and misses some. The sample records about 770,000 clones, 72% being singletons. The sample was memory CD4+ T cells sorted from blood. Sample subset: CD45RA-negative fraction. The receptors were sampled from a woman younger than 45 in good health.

CDR3 loop: CASNSGAGGGEQFF. The CDR3 coding sequence is TGTGCCAGCAACTCAGGGGCGGGAGGAGGTGAGCAGTTCTTC. The chain couples TRBV7-9 to TRBJ2-1; 8 bases are a match to TRBD2. The J segment lost 9 bases and the V segment lost 7 bases, leaving 11 bases of the junction unmatched. CDR3 length: 14 amino acids. Per the germline V gene, CDR1 is SEHNR and CDR2 is FQNEAQ (reference sequence).

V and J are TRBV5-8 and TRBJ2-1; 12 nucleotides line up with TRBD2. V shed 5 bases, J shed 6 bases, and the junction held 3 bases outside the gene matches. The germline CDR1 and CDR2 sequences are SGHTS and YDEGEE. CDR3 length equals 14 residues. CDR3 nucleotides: TGTGCCAGCAGTCCGGGACTAGCGGGCAATGAGCAGTTCTTC. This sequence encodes CASSPGLAGNEQFF.

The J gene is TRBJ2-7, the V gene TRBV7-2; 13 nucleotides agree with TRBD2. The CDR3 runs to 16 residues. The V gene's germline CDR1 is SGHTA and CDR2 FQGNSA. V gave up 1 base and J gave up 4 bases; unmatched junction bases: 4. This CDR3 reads CASSLGTSGSSYEQYF. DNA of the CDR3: TGTGCCAGCAGCTTAGGGACTAGCGGGAGCTCTTACGAGCAGTACTTC.

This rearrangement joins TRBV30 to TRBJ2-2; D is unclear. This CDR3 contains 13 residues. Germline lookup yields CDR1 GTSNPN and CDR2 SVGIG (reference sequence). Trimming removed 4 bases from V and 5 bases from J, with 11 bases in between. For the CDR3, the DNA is TGTGCCTGGAACGACGACGGTACCGGGGAGCTGTTTTTT. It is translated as CAWNDDGTGELFF.

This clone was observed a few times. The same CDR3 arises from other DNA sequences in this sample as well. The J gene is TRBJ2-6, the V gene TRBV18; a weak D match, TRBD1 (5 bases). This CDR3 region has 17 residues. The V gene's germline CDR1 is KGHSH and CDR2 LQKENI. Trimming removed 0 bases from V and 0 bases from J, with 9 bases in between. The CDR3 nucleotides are TGTGCCAGCTCACCACCCCGACAGAGCTCTGGGGCCAACGTCCTGACTTTC. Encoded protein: CASSPPRQSSGANVLTF.

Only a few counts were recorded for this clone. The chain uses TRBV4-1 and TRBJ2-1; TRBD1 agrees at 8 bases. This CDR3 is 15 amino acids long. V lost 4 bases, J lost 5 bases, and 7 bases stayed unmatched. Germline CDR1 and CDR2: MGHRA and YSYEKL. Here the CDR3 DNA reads TGCGCCAGCAGCCGAGGACAGGGAGCTAACAATGAGCAGTTCTTC. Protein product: CASSRGQGANNEQFF.

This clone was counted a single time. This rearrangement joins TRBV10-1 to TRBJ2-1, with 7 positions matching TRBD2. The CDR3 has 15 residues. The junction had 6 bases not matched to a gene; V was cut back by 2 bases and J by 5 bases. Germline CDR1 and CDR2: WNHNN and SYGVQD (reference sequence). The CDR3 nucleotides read TGCGCCAGCAGTGAGGGCGGGAGTTTCGACAATGAGCAGTTCTTC. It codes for CASSEGGSFDNEQFF.

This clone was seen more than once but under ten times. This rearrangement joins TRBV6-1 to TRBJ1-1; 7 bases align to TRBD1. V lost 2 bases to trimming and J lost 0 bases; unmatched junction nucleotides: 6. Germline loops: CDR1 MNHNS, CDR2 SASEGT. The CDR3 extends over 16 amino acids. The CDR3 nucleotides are TGTGCCAGCAGTGAACAGACAGGGACCATGAACACTGAAGCTTTCTTT. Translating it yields CASSEQTGTMNTEAFF.

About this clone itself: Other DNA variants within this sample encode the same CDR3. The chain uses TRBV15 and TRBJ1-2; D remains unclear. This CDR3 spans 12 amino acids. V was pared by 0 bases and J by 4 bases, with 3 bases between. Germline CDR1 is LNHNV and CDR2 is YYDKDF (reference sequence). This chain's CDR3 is CATSRDLYGYTF. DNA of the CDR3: TGTGCCACCAGCAGAGATCTCTATGGCTACACCTTC.

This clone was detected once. CDR3 DNA: TGTGCCAGCAGCGGTCGGACTAGCGGAAAAGAGACCCAGTACTTC. It is translated as CASSGRTSGKETQYF. The gene calls are TRBV2 and TRBJ2-5; the match to TRBD2 covers 10 bases. Germline V gene data show CDR1 as SNHLY and CDR2 as FYNNEI. The length of the CDR3 is 15 residues. Trimming cost V 6 bases and J 3 bases; bases outside gene matches: 7.

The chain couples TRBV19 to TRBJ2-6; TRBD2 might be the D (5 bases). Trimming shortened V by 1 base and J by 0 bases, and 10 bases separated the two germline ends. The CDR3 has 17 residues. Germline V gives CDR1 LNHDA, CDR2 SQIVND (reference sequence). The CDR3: CASSIGKGSSGANVLTF. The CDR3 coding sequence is TGTGCCAGTAGTATAGGTAAAGGGAGCTCTGGGGCCAACGTCCTGACTTTC.

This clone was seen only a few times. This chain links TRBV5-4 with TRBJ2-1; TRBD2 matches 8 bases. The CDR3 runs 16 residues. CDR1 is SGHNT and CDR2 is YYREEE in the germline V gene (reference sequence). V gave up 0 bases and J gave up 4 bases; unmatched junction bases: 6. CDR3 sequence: CASSLGAAGAYNEQFF. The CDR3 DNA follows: TGTGCCAGCAGCTTGGGGGCAGCGGGAGCATACAATGAGCAGTTCTTC.

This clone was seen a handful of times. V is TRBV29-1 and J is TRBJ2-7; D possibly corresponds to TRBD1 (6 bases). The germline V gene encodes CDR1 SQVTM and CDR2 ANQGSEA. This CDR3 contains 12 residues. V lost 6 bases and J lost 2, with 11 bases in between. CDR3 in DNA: TGCAGCGTCCGGGACACTGCCTACGAGCAGTACTTC. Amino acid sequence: CSVRDTAYEQYF.